The 31 T cell receptor beta chains reported below all come from one sample, sequenced in a study of OX40 agonist ivuxolimab in advanced cancers. The table came from immunoSEQ multiplex PCR; TCRdb's copy has only in-frame clones and leaves some out. The table records more than 50,000 clones, roughly 84% of them present only once. The sample in question was CD4+ or CD8+ T cells sorted from blood, obtained in a trial of the OX40 agonist ivuxolimab. The receptors come from an adult with an advanced solid tumor such as melanoma, head and neck, liver or kidney cancer.

The chain is built from TRBV15 and TRBJ1-3; D uncertain. Germline lookup yields CDR1 LNHNV and CDR2 YYDKDF (reference sequence). The CDR3 extends over 14 amino acids. The ends were cut back, 4 bases at V and 0 bases at J, with 7 bases in the middle. The CDR3 nucleotides read TGTGCCACCAGCATGCGCAACTCTGGAAACACCATATATTTT. Translating it yields CATSMRNSGNTIYF.

The rearrangement uses TRBV5-1 and TRBJ2-7; 9 bases agree with TRBD2. The germline gives CDR1 SGHRS, CDR2 YFSETQ. V trimming: 4 bases; J trimming: 3 bases; junction bases outside the gene matches: 5. The CDR3 runs 14 residues. CDR3 nucleotides: TGCGCCAGCAGCGCCGGGACTAGCAGCTACGAGCAGTACTTC. Amino acid sequence: CASSAGTSSYEQYF.

V gene TRBV5-1 combines with J gene TRBJ1-1; D remains unclear. The germline V gene encodes CDR1 SGHRS and CDR2 YFSETQ. This CDR3 contains 13 residues. V was trimmed by 4 bases and J by 1 base, leaving 8 bases between them. CDR3 region: CASSLRQNTEAFF. The CDR3 DNA is TGCGCCAGCAGCCTTCGACAGAACACTGAAGCTTTCTTT. Combining the CDR3 with reference TRBV5-1 and TRBJ1-1 gives the whole variable domain KAGVTQTPRYLIKTRGQQVTLSCSPISGHRSVSWYQQTPGQGLQFLFEYFSETQRNKGNFPGRFSGRQFSNSRSEMNVSTLELGDSALYLCASSLRQNTEAFFGQGTRLTVV.

This clone was counted only a few times. The chain couples TRBV19 to TRBJ1-5; the D gene is possibly TRBD1 (6 bases). Germline values: CDR1 LNHDA, CDR2 SQIVND (reference sequence). The V and J ends lost 4 bases and 5 bases respectively, with 18 bases between them. The CDR3 spans 16 residues. The CDR3 sequence is CASSTYRDKVHQPQHF. The CDR3 coding sequence is TGTGCCAGTAGTACCTACCGGGACAAGGTGCATCAGCCCCAGCATTTT.

This clone was found many times. The chain carries TRBV2 and TRBJ1-2; TRBD1 agrees at 9 bases. CDR3 length: 15 residues. Germline values: CDR1 SNHLY, CDR2 FYNNEI. V lost 5 bases to trimming and J lost 3 bases; unmatched junction nucleotides: 7. CDR3 in DNA: TGTGCCAGCAGTAAGGGACAGGGTGGGGACTATGGCTACACCTTC. This encodes CASSKGQGGDYGYTF.

This clone was picked up a small number of times. The chain carries TRBV5-5 and TRBJ1-2; perhaps TRBD1 as D (5 bases). The germline CDR1 and CDR2 sequences are SGHKS and YYEKEE (reference sequence). The CDR3 is made up of 14 amino acids. The V gene lost 2 bases and the J gene lost 0 bases, with 8 bases spanning the gap. The CDR3 is CASSFPGSNYGYTF. In DNA form, the CDR3 reads TGTGCCAGCAGCTTCCCAGGGTCTAACTATGGCTACACCTTC.

The V and J genes are TRBV7-9 and TRBJ1-1, with D perhaps matching TRBD1 (5 bases). The germline gives CDR1 SEHNR, CDR2 FQNEAQ (reference sequence). The CDR3 is 16 residues long. V shed 0 bases and J shed 1 base, with 12 bases lying between them. DNA of the CDR3: TGTGCCAGCAGCTTAGCGCTGGGACGAAAGAACACTGAAGCTTTCTTT. Translating gives CASSLALGRKNTEAFF. Complete variable domain (other parts from reference TRBV7-9 and TRBJ1-1): DTGVSQNPRHKITKRGQNVTFRCDPISEHNRLYWYRQTLGQGPEFLTYFQNEAQLEKSRLLSDRFSAERPKGSFSTLEIQRTEQGDSAMYLCASSLALGRKNTEAFFGQGTRLTVV.

The chain joins TRBV7-9 to TRBJ2-1; TRBD2 aligns across 9 bases. J was trimmed by 5 bases and V by 0 bases; bases with no gene match: 11. The CDR3 is 18 residues long. The V gene's germline CDR1 is SEHNR and CDR2 FQNEAQ (reference sequence). The CDR3 DNA follows: TGTGCCAGCAGCTTAGCAGCGGGGGGTTTCGGTGCGGACAATGAGCAGTTCTTC. This translates into CASSLAAGGFGADNEQFF.

This chain uses TRBV5-6 with TRBJ1-4, with D tentatively TRBD1 (6 bases). Germline V gene lookup returns CDR1 SGHDT and CDR2 YYEEEE. This CDR3 has 15 amino acids. Trimming left V 1 base short and J 8 bases short, with 15 bases between. CDR3 in DNA: TGTGCCAGCAGCTTGAGGGCAGGGGCAGGAGAAAAACTGTTTTTT. This sequence encodes CASSLRAGAGEKLFF.

The chain carries TRBV2 and TRBJ1-2, with a weak D call TRBD1 (5 bases). With 6 bases removed from V and 6 bases from J, the gap between germline ends came to 14 bases. CDR3 length: 13 residues. Germline V CDR1 and CDR2: SNHLY, FYNNEI. CDR3 DNA: TGTGCCAGCAGGGGGGGACCTTTTGATGGCTACACCTTC. It yields the protein CASRGGPFDGYTF.

This chain joins TRBV11-2 and TRBJ2-3; the match to TRBD1 covers 11 bases. V lost 4 bases, J lost 5 bases, and 5 bases stayed unmatched. The CDR3 has 15 amino acids. Germline V gives CDR1 SGHAT, CDR2 FQNNGV. The CDR3 region is CASSSPGQGVDTQYF. For the CDR3, the DNA is TGTGCCAGCAGCTCCCCGGGACAGGGGGTAGATACGCAGTATTTT.

The chain links TRBV10-2 to TRBJ1-1; D not certain. This CDR3 is 13 amino acids long. Germline V gene sequence: CDR1 WSHSY, CDR2 SAAADI. Trimming shortened V by 4 bases and J by 11 bases, and 17 bases separated the two germline ends. CDR3 amino acids: CASSAPGALGAFF. CDR3 in DNA: TGCGCCAGCAGTGCCCCGGGAGCCTTGGGCGCTTTCTTT.

The J gene is TRBJ2-6, the V gene TRBV25-1, with D perhaps TRBD2 (6 bases). Deletions cut 4 bases from V and 2 bases from J, with 9 bases between. The CDR3 covers 15 residues. CDR1 is MGHDK and CDR2 is SYGVNS in the germline V gene. The CDR3 coding sequence is TGTGCCAGCAGTGTGTGGGGGGCTGGGGCCAACGTCCTGACTTTC. It yields the protein CASSVWGAGANVLTF.

The chain employs TRBV19 and TRBJ1-2; 8 bases map to TRBD1. The CDR3 is 14 amino acids. Unmatched junction bases numbered 9, after V lost 5 bases and J lost 7 bases. Looked up from germline, CDR1 is LNHDA and CDR2 is SQIVND (reference sequence). The CDR3 DNA reads TGTGCCAGTAGTGCCTCTCAGGGGGCCTCTGGCTACACCTTC. Protein sequence: CASSASQGASGYTF.

The rearrangement links TRBV9 to TRBJ1-2; D gene ambiguous. The CDR3 length is 14 residues. Trimming took 4 bases from V and 3 from J, leaving 13 bases between them. Germline V lookup: CDR1 SGDLS, CDR2 YYNGEE. The CDR3 DNA is TGTGCCAGCAGCCCCCGTGGATCCTACTATGGCTACACCTTC. It specifies CASSPRGSYYGYTF.

The chain has TRBV19 and TRBJ2-1; D is perhaps TRBD1 (6 bases). Trimming cost V 5 bases and J 4 bases, with 12 bases left between them. The CDR3 is 14 residues long. In germline, CDR1 is LNHDA, CDR2 SQIVND (reference sequence). The CDR3 loop reads CASSPDRIYNEQFF. The CDR3 DNA reads TGTGCCAGTAGTCCGGACAGAATATACAATGAGCAGTTCTTC.

This clone was counted a few times. This chain connects TRBV5-1 to TRBJ2-1; D remains ambiguous. There are 16 residues in the CDR3. Trimming stripped 0 bases from V and 5 bases from J, with 15 bases between. Germline CDR1 reads SGHRS; CDR2 reads YFSETQ. As DNA, the CDR3 is TGCGCCAGCAGCTTGGTGGTTGGGCCAAGCAACAATGAGCAGTTCTTC. It encodes CASSLVVGPSNNEQFF.

The chain uses TRBV7-8 and TRBJ2-3; the D call may be TRBD1 or TRBD2 (5 bases each). This CDR3 contains 10 residues. Germline V lookup: CDR1 SGHVS, CDR2 FQNEAQ. Trimming shortened V by 8 bases and J by 9 bases, and 9 bases separated the two germline ends. The CDR3 region has the DNA TGTGCCAGCTCAGGGAGCACGCAGTATTTT. This codes for CASSGSTQYF.

This chain joins TRBV5-1 and TRBJ1-5, with no clear D. V lost 3 bases, J lost 4 bases, and 14 bases lay in between. The CDR3 covers 15 residues. Germline assignment: CDR1 SGHRS and CDR2 YFSETQ. CDR3 DNA sequence: TGCGCCAGCAGCTGGGAGGCAGGCACGAATCAGCCCCAGCATTTT. Encoded protein: CASSWEAGTNQPQHF.

The rearrangement joins TRBV18 to TRBJ2-3; 7 bases agree with TRBD1. The length of the CDR3 is 16 residues. CDR1 is KGHSH and CDR2 is LQKENI in the germline V gene. V trimming: 4 bases; J trimming: 3 bases; junction bases outside the gene matches: 10. The DNA for the CDR3 is TGTGCCAGCTCACAAAGACAGGGCGGCAGTACAGATACGCAGTATTTT. This sequence encodes CASSQRQGGSTDTQYF.

The chain has TRBV29-1 and TRBJ2-7; 9 positions match TRBD1. CDR1 is SQVTM and CDR2 is ANQGSEA in the germline V gene. V was clipped by 5 bases and J by 6 bases; unmatched bases: 11. The CDR3 has 14 residues. The CDR3 protein is CSVPGQGNGAEQYF. The CDR3 bases are TGCAGCGTTCCGGGACAGGGTAACGGCGCCGAGCAGTACTTC.

The CDR3 DNA reads as TGCGCCAGCAGCCCCAGGGGGGGGGAAGAAGCTTTCTTT. Protein: CASSPRGGEEAFF. This chain links TRBV4-3 with TRBJ1-1, with 7 bases identical to TRBD1. The CDR3 covers 13 residues. Trimming at V came to 4 bases and at J to 8 bases, leaving 7 bases not matched to a gene. From germline, CDR1 is LGHNA and CDR2 YSLEER.

This sequence joins TRBV7-9 and TRBJ2-6, with D tentatively TRBD2 (6 bases). The CDR3 sequence is 16 residues long. Per germline, CDR1 SEHNR and CDR2 FQNEAQ (reference sequence). Trimming cost V 1 base and J 3 bases, with 10 bases left between them. CDR3 DNA: TGTGCCAGCAGCTTAGTCGGGGGTGGTGGGGCCAACGTCCTGACTTTC. It encodes CASSLVGGGGANVLTF.

This chain uses TRBV10-3 with TRBJ2-5; 10 positions match TRBD1. The better agreement between TRBJ2-7 and the DNA end casts doubt on the J call. Germline loops: CDR1 ENHRY, CDR2 SYGVKD. CDR3 length: 15 amino acids. CDR3 coding DNA: TGTGCCATCACCGGAACCGGACAGGGGGGAAGCGAGCAGTACTTC. Translating it yields CAITGTGQGGSEQYF.

V is TRBV4-2 and J is TRBJ1-6; unclear D gene. The CDR3 contains 13 residues. V lost 1 base and J lost 6, with 4 bases in between. CDR1 and CDR2 (germline): LGHNA, YNFKEQ. CDR3 amino acids: CASSQAPNSPLHF. The CDR3 DNA reads TGTGCCAGCAGCCAAGCACCTAATTCACCCCTCCACTTT.

This clone was detected a few times. The J gene is TRBJ1-5, the V gene TRBV6-1; possible D gene TRBD1, 5 bases. Deletions cut 9 bases from V and 7 bases from J, with 13 bases between. Per germline, CDR1 MNHNS and CDR2 SASEGT. The CDR3 length is 12 residues. The CDR3 sequence: CASRPGSQPQHF. DNA of the CDR3: TGTGCCAGTAGGCCAGGGTCCCAGCCCCAGCATTTT.

V and J are TRBV6-5 and TRBJ2-4; weak D call: TRBD1 (5 bases). Germline V CDR1 and CDR2: MNHEY, SVGAGI. This CDR3 contains 15 residues. Trimming shortened V by 6 bases and J by 2 bases, and 14 bases separated the two germline ends. The CDR3 nucleotides read TGTGCCAGCAGGGGTATAGGGGAACCCAAAAACATTCAGTACTTC. This translates into CASRGIGEPKNIQYF.

V usage is TRBV12-5 and J usage is TRBJ2-7, with D uncertain. V was shortened by 3 bases and J by 2 bases, with 8 bases between the two germline ends. There are 13 residues in the CDR3. CDR1 and CDR2 (germline): LGHNT, FRNRAP. Here the CDR3 DNA reads TGTGCTAGTGGTTTTGCTCCGACCTACGAGCAGTACTTC. This gives the protein CASGFAPTYEQYF.

The chain combines TRBV11-2 with TRBJ1-4; 9 nucleotides align to TRBD1. The CDR3 is 15 amino acids. V dropped 5 bases and J dropped 8; count of bases not matched to a gene: 9. The germline V gene encodes CDR1 SGHAT and CDR2 FQNNGV. The CDR3 sequence: CASSTGQGLDEKLFF. CDR3 nucleotide sequence: TGTGCCAGCAGCACCGGACAGGGGTTAGACGAAAAACTGTTTTTT.

This clone has a single count. The V call is TRBV4-1, the J call TRBJ1-2; D may be TRBD1 (6 bases). The CDR3 runs 15 residues. Germline loops: CDR1 MGHRA, CDR2 YSYEKL. Trimming stripped 6 bases from V and 0 bases from J, with 14 bases between. The CDR3 sequence: CASSRQAQANYGYTF. CDR3 coding DNA: TGCGCCAGCAGTCGACAGGCACAAGCTAACTATGGCTACACCTTC.

The genes are TRBV6-4 and TRBJ2-7, with 12 bases that match TRBD2. The V gene end was trimmed by 5 bases and the J gene end by 4 bases; junction bases not matched to a gene: 6. Germline lookup yields CDR1 MRHNA and CDR2 SNTAGT. This CDR3 is 15 amino acids long. The CDR3 is CASSLTSGSGYEQYF. The CDR3 DNA follows: TGTGCCAGCAGTTTGACTAGCGGGAGTGGATACGAGCAGTACTTC.